Below, one T cell receptor beta chain is given with its context. Its target is unknown. 13 Jbeta primers and 60 Vbeta primers were used for the PCR. Generated by immunoSEQ multiplex PCR, the TCRdb table keeps only in-frame clones and is missing some. This table holds about 160,000 clones, 82% found once. This entry is derived from a study of cytomegalovirus exposure and HLA in healthy donors. Study results and limitations: Associated with cytomegalovirus, according to the listing, were 164 TCR beta chains.

V lost 6 bases to trimming and J lost 0 bases, with 6 bases between them. This CDR3 is 14 amino acids long. Looked up from germline, CDR1 is MNHEY and CDR2 is SMNVEV (reference sequence). The source material was PBMCs. The chain carries TRBV27 and TRBJ2-6; D is ambiguous. This sequence originates from a girl between 10 and 17 years old in good health and CMV-seropositive. CDR3 sequence reads: CASSPLSGANVLTF. DNA of the CDR3: TGTGCCAGCAGCCCTCTCTCTGGGGCCAACGTCCTGACTTTC.